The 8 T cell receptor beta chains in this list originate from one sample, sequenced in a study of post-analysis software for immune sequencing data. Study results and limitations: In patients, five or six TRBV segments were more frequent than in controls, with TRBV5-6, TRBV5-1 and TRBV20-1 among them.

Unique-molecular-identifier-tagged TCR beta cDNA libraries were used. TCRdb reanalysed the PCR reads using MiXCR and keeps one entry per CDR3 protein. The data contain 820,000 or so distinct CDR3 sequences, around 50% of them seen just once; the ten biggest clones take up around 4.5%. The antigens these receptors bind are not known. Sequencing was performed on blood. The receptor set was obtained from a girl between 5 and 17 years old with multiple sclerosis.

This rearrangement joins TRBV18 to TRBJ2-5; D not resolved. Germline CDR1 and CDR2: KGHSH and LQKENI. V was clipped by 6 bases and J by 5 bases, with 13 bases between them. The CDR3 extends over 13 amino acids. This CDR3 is CASSPGSLETQYF. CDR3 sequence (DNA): TGTGCCAGCTCGCCAGGATCCTTGGAGACCCAGTACTTC.

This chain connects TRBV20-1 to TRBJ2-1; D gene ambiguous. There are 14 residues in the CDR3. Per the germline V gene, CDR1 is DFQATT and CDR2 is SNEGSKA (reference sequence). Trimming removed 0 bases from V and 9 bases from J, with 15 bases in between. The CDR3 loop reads CSARERPAPSEQFF. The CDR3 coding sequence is TGCAGTGCTAGAGAAAGACCAGCGCCAAGTGAGCAGTTCTTC.

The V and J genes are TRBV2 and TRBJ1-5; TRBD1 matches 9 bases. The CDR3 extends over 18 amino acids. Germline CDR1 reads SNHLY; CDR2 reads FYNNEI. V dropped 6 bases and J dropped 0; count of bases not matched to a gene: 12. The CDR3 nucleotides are TGTGCCAGCAGCCAACAACGGACAGGGGACTATAGCAATCAGCCCCAGCATTTT. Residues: CASSQQRTGDYSNQPQHF. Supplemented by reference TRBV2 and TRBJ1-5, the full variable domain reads EPEVTQTPSHQVTQMGQEVILRCVPISNHLYFYWYRQILGQKVEFLVSFYNNEISEKSEIFDDQFSVERPDGSNFTLKIRSTKLEDSAMYFCASSQQRTGDYSNQPQHFGDGTRLSIL.

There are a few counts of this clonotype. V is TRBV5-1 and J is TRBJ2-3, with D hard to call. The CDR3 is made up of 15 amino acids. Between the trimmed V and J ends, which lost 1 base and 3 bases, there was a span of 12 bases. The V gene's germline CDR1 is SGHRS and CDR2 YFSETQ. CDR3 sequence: CASSLTRSVTDTQYF. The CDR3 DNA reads TGCGCCAGCAGCTTGACGCGATCCGTTACAGATACGCAGTATTTT.

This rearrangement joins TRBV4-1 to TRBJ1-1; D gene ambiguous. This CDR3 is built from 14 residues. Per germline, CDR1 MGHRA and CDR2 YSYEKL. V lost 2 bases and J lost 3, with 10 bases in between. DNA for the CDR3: TGCGCCAGCAGCCAACAAGACTACCACACTGAAGCTTTCTTT. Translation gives CASSQQDYHTEAFF.

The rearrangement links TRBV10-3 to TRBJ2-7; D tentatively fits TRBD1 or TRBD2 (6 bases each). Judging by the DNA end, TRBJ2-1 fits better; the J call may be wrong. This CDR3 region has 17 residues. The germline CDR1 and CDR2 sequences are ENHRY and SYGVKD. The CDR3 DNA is TGTGCCATCAGGACCCCTGGGGGCGGAGGGGGAGACAATGAGCAGTTCTTC. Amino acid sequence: CAIRTPGGGGGDNEQFF.

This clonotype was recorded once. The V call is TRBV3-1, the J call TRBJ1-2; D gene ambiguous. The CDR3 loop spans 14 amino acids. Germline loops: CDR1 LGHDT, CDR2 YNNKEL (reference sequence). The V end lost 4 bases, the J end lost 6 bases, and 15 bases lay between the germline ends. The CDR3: CASSLPRASDGYTF. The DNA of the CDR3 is TGTGCCAGCAGCCTCCCCCGCGCGTCTGATGGCTACACCTTC.

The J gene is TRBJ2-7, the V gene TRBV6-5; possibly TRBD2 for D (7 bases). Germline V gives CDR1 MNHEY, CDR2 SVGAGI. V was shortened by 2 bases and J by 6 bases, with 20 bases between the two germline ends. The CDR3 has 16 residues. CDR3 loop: CASSYVRGGHFAEQYF. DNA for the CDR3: TGTGCCAGCAGTTACGTGAGGGGGGGTCACTTCGCCGAGCAGTACTTC.